Following are 15 T cell receptor beta chains from one sample sequenced in a study of T cells after yellow fever vaccination. TCRdb ran MiXCR on the 5' RACE reads and lists one entry per CDR3 protein. The sample gives hundreds of thousands of distinct CDR3 sequences, around 3.6% of which show up once; 20% to 30% is in the top ten. The starting material was PBMCs, obtained on the day of the yellow fever booster vaccination. The receptors were gathered from a young man who received the YFV17D yellow fever vaccine.

This clonotype was picked up many times. The chain recombines TRBV10-3 with TRBJ1-1; no firm D call. This CDR3 has 12 residues. Germline V gene sequence: CDR1 ENHRY, CDR2 SYGVKD. Trimming stripped 3 bases from V and 6 bases from J, with 8 bases between. The CDR3 nucleotides are TGTGCCATCAGTGACAGACGTGCTGAAGCTTTCTTT. Residues: CAISDRRAEAFF.

This clonotype was counted ten times or more. This chain joins TRBV7-9 and TRBJ2-3, with 14 bases lining up with TRBD2. After removal of 1 base from V and 2 bases from J, the junction contained 8 bases not matched to a gene. The CDR3 length is 19 residues. Germline V gene sequence: CDR1 SEHNR, CDR2 FQNEAQ (reference sequence). Written as DNA, the CDR3 is TGTGCCAGCAGCTTAGTGGCGACTAGCGGGGGGGCACTCACAGATACGCAGTATTTT. It is translated as CASSLVATSGGALTDTQYF.

This clonotype was observed at least ten times. The V gene is TRBV4-2, the J gene TRBJ1-6; 7 positions match TRBD1. CDR3 length equals 17 residues. Per germline, CDR1 LGHNA and CDR2 YNFKEQ. Trimming took 0 bases from V and 6 from J; bases not matched to a gene: 8. The CDR3 loop is CASSQDPQGLSNSPLHF. The CDR3, as DNA: TGTGCCAGCAGCCAAGATCCACAGGGGCTTAGTAATTCACCCCTCCACTTT.

This clonotype has a count of ten or more. The chain couples TRBV20-1 to TRBJ2-7; D gene uncertain. V lost 1 base, J lost 1 base, and 8 bases lay in between. The CDR3 length is 13 residues. Germline V lookup: CDR1 DFQATT, CDR2 SNEGSKA (reference sequence). The CDR3 DNA reads TGCAGTGCTAGAGGGCACAGATCCTACGAGCAGTACGTC. Translating it yields CSARGHRSYEQYV.

The chain employs TRBV29-1 and TRBJ1-2; TRBD1 aligns across 7 bases. This CDR3 region has 11 residues. The trim removed 4 bases at V and 6 bases at J, leaving 2 bases unmatched. CDR1 is SQVTM and CDR2 is ANQGSEA in the germline V gene. The CDR3 DNA is TGCAGCGTTGGACAGGGCCATGGCTACACCTTC. Translated: CSVGQGHGYTF.

This clonotype has a count of ten or more. The chain carries TRBV20-1 and TRBJ2-7; 13 positions match TRBD2. The CDR3 length is 15 residues. The trim removed 1 base at V and 5 bases at J, leaving 5 bases unmatched. The V gene's germline CDR1 is DFQATT and CDR2 SNEGSKA (reference sequence). The CDR3 nucleotides are TGCAGTGCTAGAGCGGTCGGACTAGCGGGGGACGAGCAGTACGTC. As protein: CSARAVGLAGDEQYV.

This clonotype showed up just a few times. Here the CDR3 DNA reads TGCAGTGCTATCTCCAGGGGATTCGGGACCGGGGAGCTGTTTTTT. The encoded protein is CSAISRGFGTGELFF. The V gene is TRBV20-1, the J gene TRBJ2-2; tentatively, D is TRBD1 (6 bases). Germline lookup yields CDR1 DFQATT and CDR2 SNEGSKA (reference sequence). This CDR3 spans 15 amino acids. V lost 4 bases, J lost 5 bases, and 17 bases lay in between.

The chain carries TRBV6-5 and TRBJ2-2; TRBD2 might be the D (6 bases). Germline values: CDR1 MNHEY, CDR2 SVGAGI. The V and J ends lost 8 bases and 4 bases respectively, with 17 bases between them. The CDR3 runs 15 residues. CDR3: CASGNGGQATGELFF. Written as DNA, the CDR3 is TGTGCCAGCGGCAACGGGGGTCAAGCCACCGGGGAGCTGTTTTTT.

This clonotype was detected ten times or more. The rearrangement uses TRBV2 and TRBJ2-3; 8 positions agree with TRBD2. Germline assignment: CDR1 SNHLY and CDR2 FYNNEI. V dropped 3 bases and J dropped 1; count of bases not matched to a gene: 6. The CDR3 contains 16 residues. The CDR3 DNA sequence: TGTGCCAGCAGTGATTGGGACGGGGGGGGCACAGATACGCAGTATTTT. The encoded protein is CASSDWDGGGTDTQYF. The full variable domain, completed using reference TRBV2 and TRBJ2-3, is EPEVTQTPSHQVTQMGQEVILRCVPISNHLYFYWYRQILGQKVEFLVSFYNNEISEKSEIFDDQFSVERPDGSNFTLKIRSTKLEDSAMYFCASSDWDGGGTDTQYFGPGTRLTVL.

This clonotype has a count of ten or more. The chain carries TRBV18 and TRBJ1-3; D is possibly TRBD1 (5 bases). Germline CDR1 and CDR2: KGHSH and LQKENI. V lost 3 bases and J 4 bases, leaving 13 bases between the germline ends. This CDR3 comprises 15 residues. This CDR3 is CASSPITGTGNTIYF. Written as DNA, the CDR3 is TGTGCCAGCTCACCCATAACGGGGACGGGAAACACCATATATTTT.

This clonotype was counted at least ten times. This chain links TRBV28 with TRBJ2-7; TRBD1 matches at 8 bases. The CDR3 has 14 amino acids. The V and J ends lost 4 bases and 1 base, in that order; junction bases with no gene match: 3. The germline V gene encodes CDR1 MDHEN and CDR2 SYDVKM. The CDR3 here is CASSWDRSSYEQYV. For the CDR3, the DNA is TGTGCCAGCAGTTGGGACAGGTCTTCCTACGAGCAGTACGTC.

The chain carries TRBV20-1 and TRBJ2-3; D unresolved. V lost 0 bases to trimming and J lost 2 bases, with 9 bases between them. The CDR3 has 14 amino acids. CDR1 DFQATT and CDR2 SNEGSKA come from the germline V gene (reference sequence). The CDR3 coding sequence is TGCAGTGCTAGAGACTCCCTTAACACAGATACGCAGTATTTT. Encoded protein: CSARDSLNTDTQYF.

Only a few counts were recorded for this clonotype. The chain links TRBV7-2 to TRBJ1-2; the D gene is possibly TRBD1 (5 bases). The CDR3 runs to 16 residues. Trimming took 1 base from V and 5 from J, leaving 17 bases between them. CDR1 is SGHTA, CDR2 FQGNSA, per germline. The CDR3 nucleotides read TGTGCCAGCAGCTTAGGAGGGTCGGGGGTTAGTTATGGCTACACCTTC. It is translated as CASSLGGSGVSYGYTF.

This clonotype was seen more than once but under ten times. The chain combines TRBV9 with TRBJ2-2; 7 positions agree with TRBD1. The CDR3 contains 15 residues. Germline trimming cut 0 bases from V and 8 bases from J; bases unmatched to any gene: 7. From germline, CDR1 is SGDLS and CDR2 YYNGEE. The CDR3, as DNA: TGTGCCAGCAGCGTAGCTAACAGGGGTGTTGGGGAGCTGTTTTTT. Translated: CASSVANRGVGELFF.

The chain uses TRBV19 and TRBJ2-3; D remains unclear. Germline V gives CDR1 LNHDA, CDR2 SQIVND (reference sequence). The CDR3 is 15 residues long. The V and J ends lost 2 bases and 3 bases respectively, with 12 bases between them. CDR3 amino acids: CASSINGGQTDTQYF. For the CDR3, the DNA is TGTGCCAGTAGTATAAATGGCGGCCAGACAGATACGCAGTATTTT. The full variable domain, its missing parts supplied by reference TRBV19 and TRBJ2-3, is DGGITQSPKYLFRKEGQNVTLSCEQNLNHDAMYWYRQDPGQGLRLIYYSQIVNDFQKGDIAEGYSVSREKKESFPLTVTSAQKNPTAFYLCASSINGGQTDTQYFGPGTRLTVL.